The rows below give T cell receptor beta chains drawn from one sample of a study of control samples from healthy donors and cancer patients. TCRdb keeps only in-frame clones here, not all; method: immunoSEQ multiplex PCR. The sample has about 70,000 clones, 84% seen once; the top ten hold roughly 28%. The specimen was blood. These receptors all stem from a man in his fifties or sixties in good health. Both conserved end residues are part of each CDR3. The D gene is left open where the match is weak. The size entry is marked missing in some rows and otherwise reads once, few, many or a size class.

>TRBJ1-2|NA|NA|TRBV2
CASSEAPGNYGYTF
TGTGCCAGCAGTGAAGCCCCGGGTAACTATGGCTACACCTTC
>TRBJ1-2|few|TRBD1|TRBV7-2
CASSSRTGEEGYTF
TGTGCCAGCAGTTCCAGGACAGGGGAGGAGGGCTACACCTTC
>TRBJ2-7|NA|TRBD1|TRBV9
CASSRTGGVEQYF
TGTGCCAGCAGCCGGACAGGGGGCGTCGAGCAGTACTTC
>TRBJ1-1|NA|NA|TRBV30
CAWSMGTPESFF
TGTGCCTGGAGTATGGGAACGCCTGAGTCTTTCTTT
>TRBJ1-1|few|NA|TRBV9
CASSVSAGEGLSTEAFF
TGTGCCAGCAGCGTATCGGCAGGGGAAGGGTTGAGCACTGAAGCTTTCTTT
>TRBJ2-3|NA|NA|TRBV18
CASSTTVDTQYF
TGTGCCAGCTCAACGACGGTGGATACGCAGTATTTT
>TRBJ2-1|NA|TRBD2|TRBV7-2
CASSWNSGSSYNEQFF
TGTGCCAGCAGCTGGAATAGCGGGTCCTCCTACAATGAGCAGTTCTTC
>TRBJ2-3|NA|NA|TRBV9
CASSAYPVGDTQYF
TGTGCCAGCAGCGCTTACCCAGTTGGTGATACGCAGTATTTT
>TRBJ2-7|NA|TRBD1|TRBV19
CASSHRRQGDEQYF
TGTGCCAGTTCCCATAGGAGACAGGGGGACGAGCAGTACTTC
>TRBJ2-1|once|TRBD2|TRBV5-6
CASSLDGGYNNEQFF
TGTGCCAGCAGCTTGGACGGGGGGTACAACAATGAGCAGTTCTTC
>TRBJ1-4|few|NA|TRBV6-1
CASSEGSGSEKLFF
TGTGCCAGCAGTGAAGGTTCAGGGTCGGAAAAACTGTTTTTT
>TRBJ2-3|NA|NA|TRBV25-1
CASSSLGRVTQYF
TGTGCCAGCAGTTCCCTAGGCAGGGTGACGCAGTATTTT
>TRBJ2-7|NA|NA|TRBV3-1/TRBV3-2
CASSHSPGREQYF
TGTGCCAGCAGCCATTCCCCCGGGCGCGAGCAGTACTTC
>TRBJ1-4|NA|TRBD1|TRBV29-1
CSVGGQDEKLFF
TGCAGCGTGGGGGGACAGGATGAAAAACTGTTTTTT